A selection of T cell receptor beta chains follows, all from one sample in a study of blood T cells in healthy people across ages. TCRdb reprocessed the 5' RACE reads via MiXCR and lists one record per CDR3 protein. The profile shows 910,000 or so distinct CDR3 sequences, 51% of them singletons. Material for sequencing was blood. Every receptor here comes from a woman aged 60-70 years in good health. Each CDR3 is given without its conserved first and last residue. The size of a clone is reported for some rows only, either as once, few or many, or as a class for expanded clones.

clone size: -; J gene: TRBJ2-1; CDR3 length: 12; V gene: TRBV20-1; CDR3 protein: NASLGRAYNEQF
clone size: -; J gene: TRBJ1-4; CDR3 length: 14; V gene: TRBV5-1; CDR3 protein: ASSPEDDATNEKLF
clone size: -; J gene: TRBJ2-1; CDR3 length: 13; V gene: TRBV7-9; CDR3 protein: ASSLGANSRDEQF
clone size: few; J gene: TRBJ1-2; CDR3 length: 12; V gene: TRBV4-1; CDR3 protein: ASSQTDGSGGYT
clone size: -; J gene: TRBJ2-3; CDR3 length: 14; V gene: TRBV6-2/TRBV6-3; CDR3 protein: ASSYSDSGITDTQY
clone size: -; J gene: TRBJ2-3; CDR3 length: 11; V gene: TRBV7-2; CDR3 protein: ASSWAEADTQY
clone size: -; J gene: TRBJ2-4; CDR3 length: 9; V gene: TRBV20-1; CDR3 protein: SAKLENIQY
clone size: -; J gene: TRBJ2-7; CDR3 length: 11; V gene: TRBV20-1; CDR3 protein: SASWTGGREQY
clone size: -; J gene: TRBJ1-2; CDR3 length: 10; V gene: TRBV28; CDR3 protein: ASSARICGYT
clone size: -; J gene: TRBJ1-2; CDR3 length: 13; V gene: TRBV5-1; CDR3 protein: ASSWDAAGDYGYT
clone size: few; J gene: TRBJ1-2; CDR3 length: 10; V gene: TRBV24-1; CDR3 protein: ATSSGGFGYT